This T cell receptor beta chain was captured by sequencing in a study of identical twins. CDR3 length: 17 amino acids. Trimming removed 3 bases from V and 0 bases from J; junction bases left unmatched: 9. CDR1 and CDR2 (germline): DFQATT, SNEGSKA (reference sequence). TCRdb used MiXCR to reprocess the 5' RACE reads, holding one entry per CDR3 protein. The sample consists of 300,000 to 400,000 distinct CDR3 sequences, approximately 8.8% of them appearing once. This TCR came from a woman in her fifties or sixties in good health. The specimen sequenced was naive T cells sorted from blood. The V call is TRBV20-1, the J call TRBJ2-1; 9 bases line up with TRBD2. Written as DNA, the CDR3 is TGCAGTGCTAGGGGTCTAGCGGGAAGGAGCTCCTACAATGAGCAGTTCTTC. Translating gives CSARGLAGRSSYNEQFF.